The TCR beta chain under discussion was sequenced for a study of T-cell memory formation after mild COVID-19. As for the study in general: Clusters were largely donor specific.

The junction had 6 bases not matched to a gene; V was cut back by 6 bases and J by 5 bases. Germline loops: CDR1 SEHNR, CDR2 FQNEAQ (reference sequence). This CDR3 comprises 15 residues. A few counts support this clonotype. Each CDR3 protein gets one entry after TCRdb re-called the 5' RACE reads with MiXCR. This table holds some 250,000 distinct CDR3 sequences, approximately 9% found once. This chain uses TRBV7-9 with TRBJ2-3; TRBD1 matches at 12 bases. This sequence was found in a man between 18 and 35 years old who had mild COVID-19 (a few samples of this study predate the infection). Cell type and time point are not known. The sample taken for sequencing was PBMCs or a T cell subset sorted from them (not recorded which). CDR3 coding DNA: TGTGCCAGCAGGCCGGGACAGGGGGCAATAGATACGCAGTATTTT. Translated, it gives CASRPGQGAIDTQYF.